This T cell receptor (beta chain) was sequenced in a study of blood T cells in healthy people across ages. Germline CDR1 reads MGHRA; CDR2 reads YSYEKL. The length of the CDR3 is 18 residues. Trimming stripped 4 bases from V and 0 bases from J, with 19 bases between. The use of a sample-barcoded 5' primer and a J-beta primer mix characterized a second PCR of roughly 6 to 11 cycles. TCRdb used MiXCR to reprocess the 5' RACE reads, holding one entry per CDR3 protein. This table has around 1,500,000 distinct CDR3 sequences, approximately 40% appearing once. Sequencing was carried out using blood. The source of this sequence is a young woman in good health. V and J are TRBV4-1 and TRBJ1-3; D is possibly TRBD1 (5 bases). CDR3 bases: TGCGCCAGCAGCCCCGCCCTGGCCGGGGGGACCTCTGGAAACACCATATATTTT. Encoded protein: CASSPALAGGTSGNTIYF.